Sequencing of this TCR beta chain was carried out in a study of monozygotic twins with inflammatory bowel disease. General study findings and limits: IBD patients, compared with healthy twins, shared fewer clonotypes with others (especially with disease activity). There were differing immunosuppressive treatments, which may have added variability to patient repertoires.

The template was total RNA from whole blood, with no T cell sorting. Note on this clonotype: Its antigen is as yet unknown.

The CDR3 runs to 18 residues. CDR1 MNHEY and CDR2 SVGAGI come from the germline V gene. From the 5' RACE reads, TCRdb lists one entry per CDR3 protein and no DNA. Its clone listing holds approximately 400,000 distinct CDR3 sequences. The chain carries TRBV6-5 and TRBJ1-6. The clonotype comes from a human donor with ulcerative colitis or Crohn's disease, or a healthy co-twin of an affected twin (not recorded which). The sequenced material came from blood. Here the CDR3 reads CASSYSIFGASLASPLHF.